This record covers a single TCR beta chain. Its antigen is undetermined. The sample originates from a study of OX40 agonist ivuxolimab in advanced cancers. The CDR3 runs to 16 residues. The germline CDR1 and CDR2 sequences are SGHDT and YYEEEE. V shed 2 bases, J shed 4 bases, and the junction held 10 bases outside the gene matches. Peripheral blood came from all dose cohorts at three timepoints. Overall study findings and caveats: On average, CD8+ T cells showed a greater number of expanded clones than CD4+. Also showing low normalized T-cell clonal expansion were some of the nonresponders.

Using immunoSEQ multiplex PCR, the repertoire was profiled, and TCRdb retains in-frame clones only, with some absent. Among approximately 58,000 clones listed, roughly 90% were seen once. The rearrangement links TRBV5-6 to TRBJ2-5; 8 bases align to TRBD2. The sample consisted of CD4+ or CD8+ T cells sorted from blood, taken in a trial of the OX40 agonist ivuxolimab. This TCR came from an adult with an advanced solid tumor such as melanoma, head and neck, liver or kidney cancer. CDR3 in amino acids: CASSFRTGTRRETQYF. CDR3 sequence (DNA): TGTGCCAGCAGCTTTCGAACCGGGACTAGAAGAGAGACCCAGTACTTC.